Below, 29 T cell receptor beta chains from the same sample are listed, as sequenced in a study of patients and donors after allogeneic stem cell transplantation. TCRdb recomputed calls from the RT-PCR reads with MiXCR, one row per CDR3 protein. This table holds 800,000 to 1,000,000 distinct CDR3 sequences, roughly 18% found once. The sequenced sample consisted of blood, either unsorted or a sorted T cell fraction (not recorded which). Every receptor here comes from a human donor who was either an allogeneic HSCT recipient or a stem cell or donor lymphocyte infusion donor (not recorded which). It is not recorded whose cells these are; they may come from a transplant donor.

This rearrangement joins TRBV30 to TRBJ1-1; D might be TRBD1 (6 bases). This CDR3 has 13 residues. The V and J ends lost 4 bases and 10 bases respectively, with 19 bases between them. The germline V gene encodes CDR1 GTSNPN and CDR2 SVGIG (reference sequence). The CDR3 sequence: CAWTPGGEGGAFF. Here the CDR3 DNA reads TGTGCCTGGACCCCGGGGGGCGAGGGAGGAGCTTTCTTT.

This clonotype was counted between two and nine times. The rearrangement links TRBV11-2 to TRBJ2-4; TRBD1 matches at 7 bases. The CDR3 loop spans 13 amino acids. With 5 bases clipped from V and 9 bases from J, the junction kept 7 bases outside the gene matches. Germline CDR1 is SGHAT and CDR2 is FQNNGV. This chain's CDR3 is CASSGQDGIIQYF. CDR3 in DNA: TGTGCCAGCAGCGGACAGGATGGTATCATTCAGTACTTC.

CDR3 bases: TGTGCCAGCAGCTCCGCCGGGGTCACGCCGGGGGAGCAGTACTTC. Encoded protein: CASSSAGVTPGEQYF. The V and J genes are TRBV12-3 or TRBV12-4 and TRBJ2-7; D may be TRBD2 (5 bases). V was shortened by 6 bases and J by 7 bases, with 22 bases between the two germline ends. CDR3 length: 15 residues.

This chain links TRBV6-5 with TRBJ1-1; D not certain. The V and J ends lost 0 bases and 0 bases respectively, with 8 bases between them. The CDR3 loop spans 15 amino acids. Per germline, CDR1 MNHEY and CDR2 SVGAGI. The CDR3 spells CASSYSNILNTEAFF. CDR3 coding DNA: TGTGCCAGCAGTTACTCAAACATACTGAACACTGAAGCTTTCTTT.

The CDR3 coding sequence is TGTGCCAGCAGCTTAGGGGCCCCACCCTCGTTCCTTTACAATGAGCAGTTCTTC. Its protein is CASSLGAPPSFLYNEQFF. The chain has TRBV11-2 and TRBJ2-1; D not resolved. Trimming took off 1 base at V and 4 bases at J, with 20 bases between the two ends. The CDR3 covers 18 residues. Germline V gene sequence: CDR1 SGHAT, CDR2 FQNNGV.

This sequence joins TRBV10-3 and TRBJ2-1; 9 bases line up with TRBD2. Germline lookup yields CDR1 ENHRY and CDR2 SYGVKD. The CDR3 extends over 16 amino acids. V shed 6 bases, J shed 6 bases, and the junction held 12 bases outside the gene matches. In nucleotides, the CDR3 is TGTGCCATCAGGAGGATTAGCGGGAGTAGTATCAATGAGCAGTTCTTC. Its translation: CAIRRISGSSINEQFF.

This clonotype was found many times. V usage is TRBV20-1 and J usage is TRBJ1-5; 9 bases fit TRBD1. From germline, CDR1 is DFQATT and CDR2 SNEGSKA (reference sequence). V was clipped by 0 bases and J by 3 bases; unmatched bases: 3. CDR3 length equals 15 residues. Written as DNA, the CDR3 is TGCAGTGCTAGAGATGACAGGGGGTTCAATCAGCCCCAGCATTTT. This codes for CSARDDRGFNQPQHF.

The V call is TRBV3-1, the J call TRBJ2-3; D call uncertain. The CDR3 totals 15 residues. Per germline, CDR1 LGHDT and CDR2 YNNKEL (reference sequence). Trimming pared 4 bases from V and 6 bases from J, leaving 17 bases between. CDR3 sequence: CASSPRPTARDTQYF. CDR3 bases: TGTGCCAGCAGCCCTAGACCAACCGCACGGGATACGCAGTATTTT.

This rearrangement joins TRBV15 to TRBJ2-5; D not resolved. This CDR3 is 13 amino acids long. The V gene lost 6 bases and the J gene lost 1 base, with 9 bases spanning the gap. The germline gives CDR1 LNHNV, CDR2 YYDKDF (reference sequence). The DNA of the CDR3 is TGTGCCACCAGTACGGGCACCCAAGAGACCCAGTACTTC. This codes for CATSTGTQETQYF.

This clonotype was seen more than once but under ten times. The chain couples TRBV9 to TRBJ2-5, with 10 bases fitting TRBD1. The germline gives CDR1 SGDLS, CDR2 YYNGEE. V dropped 3 bases and J dropped 2; count of bases not matched to a gene: 4. The CDR3 has 15 amino acids. CDR3 bases: TGTGCCAGCAGCGCCGGGACAGGGGAACAAGAGACCCAGTACTTC. The encoded protein is CASSAGTGEQETQYF.

As DNA, the CDR3 is TGCAGTGCTATTCCTGCTAAGCGGACCCAGTACTTC. Translated, it gives CSAIPAKRTQYF. The V and J genes are TRBV20-1 and TRBJ2-5; D uncertain. Germline assignment: CDR1 DFQATT and CDR2 SNEGSKA (reference sequence). Trimming removed 4 bases from V and 7 bases from J, with 13 bases in between. CDR3 length: 12 residues.

The table lists this clonotype with a few counts. V is TRBV21-1 and J is TRBJ2-7; the D segment call TRBD1 is taken from the table without a DNA check. TRBV21-1 is flagged as a pseudogene. This CDR3 is 15 amino acids long. CDR3 amino acids: CASSIWDKGDYEQYF. CDR3 nucleotide sequence: TGTGCCAGCAGCATTTGGGACAAGGGAGACTACGAGCAGTACTTC.

This clonotype was seen only a few times. This sequence joins TRBV27 and TRBJ1-1; D gene unclear. Germline CDR1 MNHEY, CDR2 SMNVEV (reference sequence). The CDR3 is 14 residues long. Trimming took 6 bases from V and 4 from J, leaving 15 bases between them. CDR3 nucleotide sequence: TGTGCCAGCAGGCCCCCCGGCAGATTCACTGAAGCTTTCTTT. Translating gives CASRPPGRFTEAFF.

This clonotype was seen more than once but under ten times. V gene TRBV7-9 combines with J gene TRBJ2-2; 7 positions match TRBD1. Germline V gives CDR1 SEHNR, CDR2 FQNEAQ (reference sequence). V lost 5 bases and J lost 0; bases outside the gene matches: 9. This CDR3 contains 17 residues. In DNA form, the CDR3 reads TGTGCCAGCAGCCTAACTCGGACAGGACCGAACACCGGGGAGCTGTTTTTT. Translation: CASSLTRTGPNTGELFF.

The genes are TRBV6-5 and TRBJ1-6; D possibly corresponds to TRBD1 (5 bases). This CDR3 is built from 15 residues. CDR1 MNHEY and CDR2 SVGAGI come from the germline V gene. Trimming shortened V by 2 bases and J by 5 bases, and 10 bases separated the two germline ends. DNA of the CDR3: TGTGCCAGCAGTTACGCCAGGGTGAATAATTCACCCCTCCACTTT. Protein: CASSYARVNNSPLHF.

The chain recombines TRBV10-3 with TRBJ1-2; 7 nucleotides line up with TRBD1. V trimming: 6 bases; J trimming: 7 bases; junction bases outside the gene matches: 8. Germline V gene sequence: CDR1 ENHRY, CDR2 SYGVKD. The CDR3 totals 13 residues. The CDR3 region has the DNA TGTGCCATCAGCCTCCAGGGGGGAGCTGGCTACACCTTC. Translated: CAISLQGGAGYTF.

V is TRBV25-1 and J is TRBJ2-3; D gene uncertain. The V end was cut by 8 bases, the J end by 6 bases, with 9 bases between. The length of the CDR3 is 11 residues. Per germline, CDR1 MGHDK and CDR2 SYGVNS. CDR3 protein: CASEWHDTQYF. The CDR3 DNA is TGTGCCAGCGAGTGGCACGATACGCAGTATTTT.

This clonotype appeared many times. This chain joins TRBV5-1 and TRBJ2-1; D uncertain. The V gene's germline CDR1 is SGHRS and CDR2 YFSETQ. This CDR3 contains 12 residues. Trimming stripped 2 bases from V and 9 bases from J, with 9 bases between. The DNA of the CDR3 is TGCGCCAGCAGCTTACCGTCTAGTGAGCAGTTCTTC. This codes for CASSLPSSEQFF.

The V call is TRBV25-1, the J call TRBJ1-6, with D possibly matching TRBD1 (5 bases). Between the trimmed V and J ends, which lost 6 bases and 7 bases, there was a span of 22 bases. The CDR3 extends over 17 amino acids. Per germline, CDR1 MGHDK and CDR2 SYGVNS. The CDR3 sequence is CASRNRPWGSGNSPLHF. DNA for the CDR3: TGTGCCAGCAGAAACCGTCCATGGGGCTCGGGGAATTCACCCCTCCACTTT.

This chain joins TRBV20-1 and TRBJ1-2; tentatively, D is TRBD1 (6 bases). CDR3 size: 14 residues. CDR1 is DFQATT and CDR2 is SNEGSKA in the germline V gene (reference sequence). Trimming left V 7 bases short and J 2 bases short, with 17 bases between. The CDR3 DNA reads TGCAGTGTTATATTAGGACAGATAAACTATGGCTACACCTTC. Encoded protein: CSVILGQINYGYTF.

This clonotype was detected a few times. The chain couples TRBV29-1 to TRBJ1-1; D not certain. With 5 bases removed from V and 1 base from J, the gap between germline ends came to 11 bases. The CDR3 is made up of 13 amino acids. Germline CDR1 SQVTM, CDR2 ANQGSEA. The DNA for the CDR3 is TGCAGCGTTCCTCAGAGGTCGAACACTGAAGCTTTCTTT. It specifies CSVPQRSNTEAFF.

This chain joins TRBV4-1 and TRBJ1-6; 7 bases are a match to TRBD1. Trimming at V came to 4 bases and at J to 5 bases, leaving 8 bases not matched to a gene. The CDR3 sequence is 16 residues long. Germline lookup yields CDR1 MGHRA and CDR2 YSYEKL. The CDR3 DNA is TGCGCCAGCAGCCGATTCGCCACAGGGGATAATTCACCCCTCCACTTT. This codes for CASSRFATGDNSPLHF.

The chain links TRBV12-3 or TRBV12-4 to TRBJ2-2; a possible D gene is TRBD2 (5 bases). Trimming removed 6 bases from V and 4 bases from J, with 9 bases in between. The CDR3 is 13 amino acids. The CDR3 sequence is CASRADSTGELFF. CDR3 coding DNA: TGTGCCAGCAGGGCGGACTCCACCGGGGAGCTGTTTTTT.

This clonotype has ten or more counts. This sequence joins TRBV20-1 and TRBJ2-1, with 7 bases aligning to TRBD2. The germline gives CDR1 DFQATT, CDR2 SNEGSKA (reference sequence). The J segment lost 5 bases and the V segment lost 0 bases, leaving 7 bases of the junction unmatched. The CDR3 covers 15 residues. The CDR3 sequence is CSARDPERGNNEQFF. The CDR3 DNA is TGCAGTGCTAGAGATCCCGAGCGGGGCAACAATGAGCAGTTCTTC.

This clonotype was detected a few times. The rearrangement uses TRBV4-2 and TRBJ1-2; TRBD1 agrees at 7 bases. Per germline, CDR1 LGHNA and CDR2 YNFKEQ. V dropped 0 bases and J dropped 5; count of bases not matched to a gene: 6. The CDR3 has 15 residues. CDR3 sequence: CASSQEAGGKYGYTF. The DNA of the CDR3 is TGTGCCAGCAGCCAAGAAGCAGGGGGGAAATATGGCTACACCTTC.

This clonotype has more than one count but fewer than ten. The chain carries TRBV12-3 or TRBV12-4 and TRBJ1-1; D may be TRBD1 (6 bases). Trimming left V 6 bases short and J 5 bases short, with 16 bases between. This CDR3 has 14 residues. In DNA form, the CDR3 reads TGTGCCAGCAGCGCACAGGGCTCCCGAACTGAAGCTTTCTTT. Amino acids: CASSAQGSRTEAFF.

This clonotype was counted a few times. The chain links TRBV7-2 to TRBJ2-3; TRBD2 is a possible D gene (6 bases). Trimming removed 5 bases from V and 0 bases from J, with 15 bases in between. CDR1 is SGHTA, CDR2 FQGNSA, per germline. The CDR3 is 16 residues long. In DNA, the CDR3 is TGTGCCAGCAGCCGAGTCGCGGGGCCAAGCACAGATACGCAGTATTTT. It translates to CASSRVAGPSTDTQYF.

This clonotype was picked up a small number of times. The chain joins TRBV29-1 to TRBJ2-2; 7 nucleotides agree with TRBD1. This CDR3 comprises 14 residues. CDR1 is SQVTM, CDR2 ANQGSEA, per germline. The trim removed 2 bases at V and 5 bases at J, leaving 5 bases unmatched. The CDR3 spells CSVETIQGTGELFF. The CDR3 DNA reads TGCAGCGTTGAAACCATACAGGGGACCGGGGAGCTGTTTTTT.

This clonotype has just a few counts. The chain recombines TRBV12-3 or TRBV12-4 with TRBJ1-2, with 7 bases aligning to TRBD1. The J segment lost 4 bases and the V segment lost 2 bases, leaving 7 bases of the junction unmatched. The CDR3 length is 15 residues. The CDR3 here is CASSLRGQEAYGYTF. CDR3 bases: TGTGCCAGCAGTTTACGCGGACAGGAGGCCTATGGCTACACCTTC.